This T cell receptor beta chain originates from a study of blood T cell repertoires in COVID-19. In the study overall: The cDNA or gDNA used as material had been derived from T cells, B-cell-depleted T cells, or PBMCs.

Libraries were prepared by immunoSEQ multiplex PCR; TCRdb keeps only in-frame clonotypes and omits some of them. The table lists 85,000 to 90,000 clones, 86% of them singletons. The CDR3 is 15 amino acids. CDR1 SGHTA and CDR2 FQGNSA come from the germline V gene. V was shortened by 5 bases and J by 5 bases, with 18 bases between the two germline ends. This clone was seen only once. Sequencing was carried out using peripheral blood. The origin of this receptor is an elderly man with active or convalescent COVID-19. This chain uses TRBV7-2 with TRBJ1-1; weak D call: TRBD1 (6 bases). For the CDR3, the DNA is TGTGCCAGCAGCCCAGAGGGCAGGGGTCAGACTGAAGCTTTCTTT. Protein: CASSPEGRGQTEAFF.